A single sample is the source of the 13 T cell receptor beta chains below, sequenced in a study of T cell responses to AZD1222 COVID-19 vaccine. TCRdb's copy holds only in-frame clones and misses some; the assay was immunoSEQ multiplex PCR. This repertoire shows about 160,000 clones, 90% to 95% found once; its top ten account for roughly 4.4%. The sample was peripheral blood, taken on day 0 of MenACWY control vaccination. These receptors were collected from an adult in good health.

This chain connects TRBV15 to TRBJ1-2; the D gene is possibly TRBD1 (5 bases). Germline-derived CDR1 and CDR2 are LNHNV and YYDKDF (reference sequence). Trimming took 6 bases from V and 4 from J, leaving 12 bases between them. The CDR3 loop spans 13 amino acids. The chain's CDR3 is CATRVGGGYGYTF. In DNA, the CDR3 is TGTGCCACCAGAGTGGGGGGAGGCTATGGCTACACCTTC. Together with reference TRBV15 and TRBJ1-2, the CDR3 gives the full variable domain: DAMVIQNPRYQVTQFGKPVTLSCSQTLNHNVMYWYQQKSSQAPKLLFHYYDKDFNNEADTPDNFQSRRPNTSFCFLDIRSPGLGDTAMYLCATRVGGGYGYTFGSGTRLTVV.

This chain uses TRBV6-5 with TRBJ1-2, with TRBD1 matching 10 bases. The trim removed 6 bases at V and 8 bases at J, leaving 9 bases unmatched. This CDR3 spans 14 amino acids. Germline lookup yields CDR1 MNHEY and CDR2 SVGAGI. DNA of the CDR3: TGTGCCAGCAGCCACAATGACAGGGGGCTCGGCTACACCTTC. Its protein product is CASSHNDRGLGYTF.

The V and J genes are TRBV21-1 and TRBJ2-2; the D call of TRBD2 is as the table states it, not checked on the DNA. TRBV21-1 is described as a pseudogene. This CDR3 is 17 amino acids long. The CDR3 nucleotides read TGTGCCAGCAGACCATCCGGGGGGGCGGTTTGCACCGGGGAGCTGTTTTTT. As protein: CASRPSGGAVCTGELFF.

V gene TRBV2 combines with J gene TRBJ1-2, with 7 bases fitting TRBD1. CDR1 and CDR2 from the germline V gene are SNHLY and FYNNEI. Trimming cost V 6 bases and J 4 bases; bases outside gene matches: 8. The CDR3 has 14 amino acids. The DNA of the CDR3 is TGTGCCAGCAGCCAACTACAGGGGTCCTATGGCTACACCTTC. This gives the protein CASSQLQGSYGYTF.

The chain has TRBV2 and TRBJ2-2, with D unresolved. The CDR3 totals 14 residues. The germline V and J ends were trimmed by 9 bases and 6 bases, with 17 bases remaining between them. The germline V gene encodes CDR1 SNHLY and CDR2 FYNNEI. The CDR3: CARTAKSASGELFF. The CDR3 DNA reads as TGTGCCAGAACAGCAAAGTCGGCGTCCGGGGAGCTGTTTTTT.

In its sample, this clone was seen a few times. V is TRBV11-3 and J is TRBJ2-5; maybe TRBD2 (5 bases). CDR3 length: 17 residues. The germline V and J ends were trimmed by 1 base and 1 base, with 16 bases remaining between them. Germline assignment: CDR1 SGHNT and CDR2 YENEEA. The CDR3 here is CASSLAGPDYFQETQYF. In nucleotides, the CDR3 is TGTGCCAGCAGCTTAGCAGGACCTGACTATTTCCAAGAGACCCAGTACTTC. Full variable domain (missing parts from reference TRBV11-3 and TRBJ2-5): EAGVVQSPRYKIIEKKQPVAFWCNPISGHNTLYWYLQNLGQGPELLIRYENEEAVDDSQLPKDRFSAERLKGVDSTLKIQPAELGDSAVYLCASSLAGPDYFQETQYFGPGTRLLVL.

A few counts support this clone. The chain uses TRBV27 and TRBJ2-1; D is ambiguous. This CDR3 spans 13 amino acids. Germline CDR1 is MNHEY and CDR2 is SMNVEV (reference sequence). V shed 2 bases and J shed 6 bases, with 8 bases lying between them. The CDR3 bases are TGTGCCAGCAGTTTAGGTGGAGCCAATGAGCAGTTCTTC. Its translation is CASSLGGANEQFF.

The chain couples TRBV3-1 (or the pseudogene TRBV3-2) to TRBJ1-1; 8 bases map to TRBD1. The CDR3 has 17 amino acids. V lost 4 bases and J lost 1; bases outside the gene matches: 11. CDR1 is LGHDT, CDR2 YNNKEL, per germline (reference sequence). CDR3 nucleotides: TGTGCCAGCAGCCGCGCCGCAAGCAGGGGGCGGAACACTGAAGCTTTCTTT. The encoded protein is CASSRAASRGRNTEAFF.

The chain employs TRBV11-3 and TRBJ2-7, with D uncertain. The CDR3 is 15 amino acids. V was cut by 1 base and J by 1 base, with 11 bases left in between. Germline-derived CDR1 and CDR2 are SGHNT and YENEEA. The CDR3 DNA follows: TGTGCCAGCAGCTTAGCCCCAGTGTATTCCTACGAGCAGTACTTC. It specifies CASSLAPVYSYEQYF.

This CDR3 reads CAWSGQGPYEQYF. CDR3 DNA: TGTGCCTGGAGTGGCCAGGGCCCCTACGAGCAGTACTTC. The J gene is TRBJ2-7, the V gene TRBV30; possibly TRBD1 for D (5 bases). The CDR3 runs to 13 residues. V dropped 1 base and J dropped 2 bases, with 9 bases sitting between them. Per the germline V gene, CDR1 is GTSNPN and CDR2 is SVGIG (reference sequence).

CDR3 amino acids: CASSLAAGVLNNEQFF. As DNA, the CDR3 is TGTGCCAGCAGCTTAGCAGCGGGAGTTTTAAACAATGAGCAGTTCTTC. The chain links TRBV11-2 to TRBJ2-1; TRBD2 aligns across 8 bases. The J segment lost 5 bases and the V segment lost 1 base, leaving 7 bases of the junction unmatched. CDR1 and CDR2 (germline): SGHAT, FQNNGV. The CDR3 loop spans 16 amino acids.

The chain joins TRBV24-1 to TRBJ1-5; 9 nucleotides agree with TRBD1. The germline V gene has CDR1 KGHDR and CDR2 SFDVKD. The V gene end was trimmed by 10 bases and the J gene end by 3 bases; junction bases not matched to a gene: 9. The CDR3 runs 15 residues. The CDR3 loop is CATGQDRGNNQPQHF. The CDR3 DNA reads TGTGCCACGGGACAAGACAGGGGGAACAATCAGCCCCAGCATTTT.

The rearrangement links TRBV10-2 to TRBJ2-3; D remains unclear. Trimming pared 10 bases from V and 2 bases from J, leaving 7 bases between. The CDR3 spans 11 residues. Per the germline V gene, CDR1 is WSHSY and CDR2 is SAAADI. The CDR3 is CATSPTDTQYF. CDR3 nucleotides: TGCGCCACTTCGCCCACAGATACGCAGTATTTT.